What follows is one TCR beta chain and its context. Sample treatment: oral pan-JAK inhibitor, 5-10 mg twice daily. Extracted from the samples, RNA was reverse transcribed into cDNA to serve as the sequencing template. Here immunoSEQ multiplex PCR was the method, and the copy in TCRdb shows in-frame clones only, minus some. Among around 180,000 clones listed, 60% were seen once. The record originates from a study of CD8+ T cells in alopecia areata. The CDR3 covers 13 residues. Germline CDR1 reads SGHRS; CDR2 reads YFSETQ. With 1 base removed from V and 1 base from J, the gap between germline ends came to 5 bases.

Sample: CD4+ T cells sorted from blood, taken at week 24, from a patient treated with tofacitinib. The chain links TRBV5-1 to TRBJ1-1; D is ambiguous. The TCR sequence derives from a human donor with alopecia areata. In nucleotides, the CDR3 is TGCGCCAGCAGCTTGCAAGGGAACACTGAAGCTTTCTTT. Its translation: CASSLQGNTEAFF.